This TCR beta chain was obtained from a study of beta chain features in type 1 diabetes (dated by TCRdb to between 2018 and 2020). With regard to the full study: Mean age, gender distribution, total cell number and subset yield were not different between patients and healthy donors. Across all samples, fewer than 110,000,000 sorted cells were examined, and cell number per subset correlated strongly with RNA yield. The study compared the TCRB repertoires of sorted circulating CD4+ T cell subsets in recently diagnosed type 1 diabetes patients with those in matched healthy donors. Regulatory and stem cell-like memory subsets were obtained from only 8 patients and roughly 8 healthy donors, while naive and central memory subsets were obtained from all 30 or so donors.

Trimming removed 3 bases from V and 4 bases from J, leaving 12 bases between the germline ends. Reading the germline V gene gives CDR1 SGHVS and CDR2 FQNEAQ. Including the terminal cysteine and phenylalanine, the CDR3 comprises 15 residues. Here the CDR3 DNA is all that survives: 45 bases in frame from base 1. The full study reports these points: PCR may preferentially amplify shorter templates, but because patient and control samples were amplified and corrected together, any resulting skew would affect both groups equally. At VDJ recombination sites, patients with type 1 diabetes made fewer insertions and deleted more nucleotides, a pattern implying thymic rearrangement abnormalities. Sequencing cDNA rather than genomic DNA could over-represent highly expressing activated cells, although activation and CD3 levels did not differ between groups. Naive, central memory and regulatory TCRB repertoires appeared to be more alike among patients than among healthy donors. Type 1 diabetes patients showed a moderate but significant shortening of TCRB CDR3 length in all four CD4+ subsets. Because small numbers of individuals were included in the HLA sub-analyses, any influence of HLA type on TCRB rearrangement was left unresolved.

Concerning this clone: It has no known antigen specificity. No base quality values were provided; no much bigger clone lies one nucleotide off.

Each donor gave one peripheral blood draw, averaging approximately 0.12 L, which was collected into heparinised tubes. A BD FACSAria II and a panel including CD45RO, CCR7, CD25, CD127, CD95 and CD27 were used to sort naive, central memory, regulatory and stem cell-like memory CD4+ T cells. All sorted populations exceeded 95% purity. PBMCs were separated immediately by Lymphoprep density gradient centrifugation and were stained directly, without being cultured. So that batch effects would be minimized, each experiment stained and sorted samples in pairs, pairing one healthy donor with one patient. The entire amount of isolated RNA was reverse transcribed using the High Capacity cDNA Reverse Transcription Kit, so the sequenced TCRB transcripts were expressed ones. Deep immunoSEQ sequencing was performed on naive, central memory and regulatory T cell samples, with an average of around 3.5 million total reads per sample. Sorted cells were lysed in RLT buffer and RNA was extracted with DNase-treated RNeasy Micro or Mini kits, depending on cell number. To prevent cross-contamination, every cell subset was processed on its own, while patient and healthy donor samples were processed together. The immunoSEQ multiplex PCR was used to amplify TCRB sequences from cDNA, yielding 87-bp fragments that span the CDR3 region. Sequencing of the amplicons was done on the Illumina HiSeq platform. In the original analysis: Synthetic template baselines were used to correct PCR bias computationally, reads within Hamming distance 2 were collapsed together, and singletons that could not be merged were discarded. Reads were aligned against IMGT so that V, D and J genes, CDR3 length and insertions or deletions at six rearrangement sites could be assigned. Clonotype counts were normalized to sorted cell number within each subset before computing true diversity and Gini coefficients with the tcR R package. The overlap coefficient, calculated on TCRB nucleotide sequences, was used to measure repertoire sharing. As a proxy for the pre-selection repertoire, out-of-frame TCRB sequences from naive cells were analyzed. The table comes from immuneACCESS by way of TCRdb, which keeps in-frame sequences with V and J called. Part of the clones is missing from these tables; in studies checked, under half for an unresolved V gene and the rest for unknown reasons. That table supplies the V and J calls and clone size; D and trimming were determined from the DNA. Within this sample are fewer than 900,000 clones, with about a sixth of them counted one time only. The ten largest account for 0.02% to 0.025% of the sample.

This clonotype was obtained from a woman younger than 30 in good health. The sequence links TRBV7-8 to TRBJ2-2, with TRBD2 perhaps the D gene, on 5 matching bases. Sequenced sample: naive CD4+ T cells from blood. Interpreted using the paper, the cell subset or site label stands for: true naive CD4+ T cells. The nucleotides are TGTGCCAGCAGCTTGGCGGGCACCACCACCGGGGAGCTGTTTTTT. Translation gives CASSLAGTTTGELFF.